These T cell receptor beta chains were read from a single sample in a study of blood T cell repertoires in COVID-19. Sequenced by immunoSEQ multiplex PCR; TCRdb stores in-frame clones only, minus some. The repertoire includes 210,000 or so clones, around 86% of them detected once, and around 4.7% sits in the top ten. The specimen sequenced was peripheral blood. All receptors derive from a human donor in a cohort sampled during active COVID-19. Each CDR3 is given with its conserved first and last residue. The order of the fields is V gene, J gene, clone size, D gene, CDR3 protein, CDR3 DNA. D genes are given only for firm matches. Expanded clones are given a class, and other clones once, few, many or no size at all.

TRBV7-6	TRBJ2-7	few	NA	CASSSRFSYEQYF	TGTGCCAGCAGCTCCAGATTCTCCTACGAGCAGTACTTC
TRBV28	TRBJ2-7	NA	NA	CASSPGDREQYF	TGTGCCAGCAGTCCCGGGGATCGCGAGCAGTACTTC
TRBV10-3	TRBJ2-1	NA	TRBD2	CAISESSGRRNEQFF	TGTGCCATCAGTGAAAGTAGCGGGAGGCGCAATGAGCAGTTCTTC
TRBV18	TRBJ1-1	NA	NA	CASSLDTNTEAFF	TGTGCCAGCTCACTAGACACGAACACTGAAGCTTTCTTT
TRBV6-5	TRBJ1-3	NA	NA	CASRTSGNTIYF	TGTGCCAGCAGGACATCCGGAAACACCATATATTTT
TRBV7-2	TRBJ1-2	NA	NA	CASSPGNGGYGYTF	TGTGCCAGCAGCCCAGGGAACGGGGGCTATGGCTACACCTTC
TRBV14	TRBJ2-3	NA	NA	CASSQDRSRGTDTQYF	TGTGCCAGCAGCCAAGATCGGAGCAGGGGAACAGATACGCAGTATTTT
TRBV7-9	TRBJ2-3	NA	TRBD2	CASSRAGESGDTQYF	TGTGCCAGCAGCCGAGCGGGAGAAAGTGGAGATACGCAGTATTTT
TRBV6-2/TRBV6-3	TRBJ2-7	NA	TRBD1	CASSYVDREYEQYF	TGTGCCAGCAGTTACGTGGACAGGGAGTACGAGCAGTACTTC
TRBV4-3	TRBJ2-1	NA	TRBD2	CASSHPAGRVNEQFF	TGCGCCAGCAGCCACCCAGCCGGGAGGGTTAATGAGCAGTTCTTC
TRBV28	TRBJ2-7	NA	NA	CASSWTVSYEQYF	TGTGCCAGCAGTTGGACAGTATCCTACGAGCAGTACTTC
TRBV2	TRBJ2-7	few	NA	CASTGRLISSYEQYF	TGTGCCAGCACAGGGAGGCTCATAAGCTCCTACGAGCAGTACTTC
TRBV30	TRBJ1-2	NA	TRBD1	CAWSVRGTGNYGYTF	TGTGCCTGGAGTGTACGAGGGACAGGGAACTATGGCTACACCTTC
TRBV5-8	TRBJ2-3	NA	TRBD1	CASSWDRGKQYF	TGTGCCAGCAGCTGGGACAGGGGAAAGCAGTATTTT
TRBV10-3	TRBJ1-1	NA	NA	CAISEFRGNTEAFF	TGTGCCATCAGTGAGTTTAGGGGGAACACTGAAGCTTTCTTT
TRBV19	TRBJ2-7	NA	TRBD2	CASSTLLAGEQYF	TGTGCCAGTAGTACACTACTAGCGGGAGAGCAGTACTTC
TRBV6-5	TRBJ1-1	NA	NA	CASSYSVRASEAFF	TGTGCCAGCAGTTACTCAGTCAGGGCTAGTGAAGCTTTCTTT
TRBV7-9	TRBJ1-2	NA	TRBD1	CASSPGQGAYGYTF	TGTGCCAGCAGCCCAGGACAGGGGGCCTATGGCTACACCTTC
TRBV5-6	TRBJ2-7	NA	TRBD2	CASSLHPAGVFEQYF	TGTGCCAGCAGCTTGCACCCAGCGGGAGTCTTCGAGCAGTACTTC
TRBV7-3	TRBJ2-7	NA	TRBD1	CASARSGTGGYEQYF	TGTGCCAGCGCTCGATCGGGGACAGGGGGTTACGAGCAGTACTTC
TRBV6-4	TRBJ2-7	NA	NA	CASSAPLYEQYF	TGTGCCAGCAGTGCCCCACTCTACGAGCAGTACTTC
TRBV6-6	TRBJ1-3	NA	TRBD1	CASSPHGTGGRNTIYF	TGTGCCAGCAGTCCGCACGGGACAGGGGGCAGGAACACCATATATTTT
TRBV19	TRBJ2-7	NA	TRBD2	CASSILLAREQYF	TGTGCCAGTAGTATACTACTAGCGCGGGAGCAGTACTTC
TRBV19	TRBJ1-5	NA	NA	CASSTDPTQPQHF	TGTGCCAGTAGTACTGATCCCACACAGCCCCAGCATTTT
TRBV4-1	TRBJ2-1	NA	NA	CASSQELLGGPGNEQFF	TGCGCCAGCAGCCAAGAACTGCTCGGAGGGCCCGGCAATGAGCAGTTCTTC
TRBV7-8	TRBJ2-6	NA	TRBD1	CASSVTGATSGANVLTF	TGTGCCAGCAGCGTGACAGGGGCTACCTCTGGGGCCAACGTCCTGACTTTC
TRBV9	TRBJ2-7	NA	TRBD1	CASSVGGTGSDEQYF	TGTGCCAGCAGCGTAGGGGGGACAGGGTCGGACGAGCAGTACTTC
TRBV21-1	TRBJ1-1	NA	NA	CASSIVDRENTEAFF	TGTGCCAGCAGCATCGTGGACAGGGAGAACACTGAAGCTTTCTTT
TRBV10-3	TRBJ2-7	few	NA	CAITAARGEQYF	TGTGCCATCACTGCGGCAAGGGGCGAGCAGTACTTC
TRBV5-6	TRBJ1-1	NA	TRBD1	CASSLARGFTEAFF	TGTGCCAGCAGCTTGGCCAGGGGGTTCACTGAAGCTTTCTTT
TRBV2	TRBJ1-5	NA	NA	CASSEAGPRQPQHF	TGTGCCAGCAGTGAGGCAGGGCCCCGCCAGCCCCAGCATTTT
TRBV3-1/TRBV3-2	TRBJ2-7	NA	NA	CASSRGGYNFYEQYF	TGTGCCAGCAGTCGAGGGGGTTACAACTTCTACGAGCAGTACTTC
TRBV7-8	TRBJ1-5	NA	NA	CASSREATGIGQPQHF	TGTGCCAGCAGTCGAGAAGCGACGGGAATCGGGCAGCCCCAGCATTTT
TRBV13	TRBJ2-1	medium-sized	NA	CASSPPEVYNEQFF	TGTGCCAGCAGCCCACCGGAGGTATACAATGAGCAGTTCTTC
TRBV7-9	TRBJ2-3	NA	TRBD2	CATNGLAGQSSTDTQYF	TGTGCCACCAATGGACTAGCGGGACAGTCTAGCACAGATACGCAGTATTTT
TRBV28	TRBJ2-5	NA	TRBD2	CASSFRLAGGEETQYF	TGTGCCAGCAGTTTTCGCCTCGCGGGAGGGGAAGAGACCCAGTACTTC
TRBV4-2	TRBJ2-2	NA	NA	CASSQDWSRAGELFF	TGTGCCAGCAGCCAAGATTGGTCCCGGGCCGGGGAGCTGTTTTTT
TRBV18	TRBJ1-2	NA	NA	CASSPGTSYGYTF	TGTGCCAGCTCACCAGGTACGAGCTATGGCTACACCTTC
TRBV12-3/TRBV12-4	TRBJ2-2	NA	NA	CASSQGTGELFF	TGTGCCAGCAGTCAGGGGACCGGGGAGCTGTTTTTT
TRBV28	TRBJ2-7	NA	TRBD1	CASSTSGTGMYEQYF	TGTGCCAGCAGCACTTCCGGGACAGGGATGTACGAGCAGTACTTC
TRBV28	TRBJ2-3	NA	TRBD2	CASSPQRDSRRDTQYF	TGTGCCAGCAGTCCCCAGCGGGACTCCCGGAGGGATACGCAGTATTTT
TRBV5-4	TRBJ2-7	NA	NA	CASSLDRVGEQYF	TGTGCCAGCAGCTTGGACAGGGTAGGCGAGCAGTACTTC
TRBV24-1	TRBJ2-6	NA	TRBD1	CATSGVGGAEGANVLTF	TGTGCCACCAGTGGTGTAGGGGGCGCGGAAGGGGCCAACGTCCTGACTTTC
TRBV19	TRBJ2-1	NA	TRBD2	CSAGGRALNEQFF	TGTTCGGCGGGCGGGAGGGCCCTCAATGAGCAGTTCTTC
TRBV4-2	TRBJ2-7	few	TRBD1	CASSQGGQGPWEQYF	TGTGCCAGCAGCCAAGGGGGACAGGGGCCTTGGGAGCAGTACTTC
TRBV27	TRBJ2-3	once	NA	CASSLSGGAADTQYF	TGTGCCAGCAGTTTATCGGGGGGGGCCGCAGATACGCAGTATTTT
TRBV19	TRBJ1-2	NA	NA	CASSIASYGYTF	TGTGCCAGTAGTATAGCGAGTTATGGCTACACCTTC
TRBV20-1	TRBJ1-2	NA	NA	CSARSLYGYTF	TGCAGTGCTAGAAGCCTTTATGGCTACACCTTC
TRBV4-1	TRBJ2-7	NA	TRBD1	CASSLHRGQGADEQYF	TGCGCCAGCAGCCTTCATCGGGGACAGGGGGCTGACGAGCAGTACTTC
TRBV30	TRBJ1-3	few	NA	CAWGKPSGNTIYF	TGTGCCTGGGGCAAGCCCTCTGGAAACACCATATATTTT